The 19 T cell receptor beta chains below all came from one sample that was sequenced in a study of naive and memory T cell subsets. An equimolar mix of two oligonucleotides served as the beta constant-region primer for TRBC1 and TRBC2. Four rounds of PCR amplified the ligated cDNA using nested alpha and beta constant-region primers plus SP2. TCRdb reprocessed the UMI-ligation and nested PCR reads with MiXCR, giving one entry per CDR3 protein. The table records 30,000 to 40,000 distinct CDR3 sequences, around a sixth of them present only once. Sequences were obtained from effector memory CD4+ T cells from blood. As to subset: effector memory, CD45RA- CD27-. The receptor set was obtained from a human donor in good health.

This clonotype was detected ten times or more. The chain combines TRBV20-1 with TRBJ2-7; a weak D match, TRBD2 (5 bases). Germline CDR1 is DFQATT and CDR2 is SNEGSKA (reference sequence). This CDR3 is 14 amino acids long. The ends were cut back, 6 bases at V and 2 bases at J, with 17 bases in the middle. The CDR3 loop reads CSAGAGDRTYEQYF. The CDR3 nucleotides read TGCAGTGCCGGAGCCGGGGATAGAACCTACGAGCAGTACTTC.

Only a few counts were recorded for this clonotype. The gene calls are TRBV7-9 and TRBJ2-4, with D possibly TRBD1 on 6 matching bases. V was clipped by 5 bases and J by 0 bases, with 14 bases between them. The CDR3 length is 16 residues. Per germline, CDR1 SEHNR and CDR2 FQNEAQ (reference sequence). The CDR3 DNA is TGTGCCAGCAGCACCGGACAGAGCCTAGCCAAAAACATTCAGTACTTC. Protein: CASSTGQSLAKNIQYF. Based on the CDR3 plus reference TRBV7-9 and TRBJ2-4, the full variable domain is DTGVSQNPRHKITKRGQNVTFRCDPISEHNRLYWYRQTLGQGPEFLTYFQNEAQLEKSRLLSDRFSAERPKGSFSTLEIQRTEQGDSAMYLCASSTGQSLAKNIQYFGAGTRLSVL.

This chain connects TRBV7-6 to TRBJ2-1, with D possibly TRBD2 on 6 matching bases. The CDR3 covers 18 residues. Trimming took 1 base from V and 3 from J, leaving 19 bases between them. Germline CDR1 and CDR2: SGHVS and FNYEAQ. The CDR3 region is CASSLGHPSGSNYNEQFF. Here the CDR3 DNA reads TGTGCCAGCAGCTTAGGTCACCCCAGCGGGTCCAACTACAATGAGCAGTTCTTC.

This clonotype turned up a few times. This chain uses TRBV3-1 with TRBJ2-1; possibly TRBD2 for D (5 bases). CDR3 length equals 15 residues. Germline V gene sequence: CDR1 LGHDT, CDR2 YNNKEL (reference sequence). V lost 5 bases to trimming and J lost 0 bases, with 11 bases between them. The CDR3 DNA is TGTGCCAGCAGCTCCGGGGTCAGCTCCTACAATGAGCAGTTCTTC. Protein: CASSSGVSSYNEQFF.

V usage is TRBV28 and J usage is TRBJ2-3, with 8 bases fitting TRBD1. The CDR3 length is 15 residues. The V segment lost 3 bases and the J segment 3 bases; nucleotides outside the gene matches: 5. Germline lookup yields CDR1 MDHEN and CDR2 SYDVKM. DNA for the CDR3: TGTGCCAGCAGTTTGGCAGGGGGCGCAACAGATACGCAGTATTTT. This codes for CASSLAGGATDTQYF.

This clonotype was detected a few times. This chain connects TRBV20-1 to TRBJ2-5; TRBD1 matches 8 bases. With V trimmed by 2 bases and J by 5 bases, 1 base remained unmatched. The germline gives CDR1 DFQATT, CDR2 SNEGSKA (reference sequence). This CDR3 region has 12 residues. The CDR3 reads CSARRQGETQYF. For the CDR3, the DNA is TGCAGTGCTAGAAGACAGGGGGAGACCCAGTACTTC.

CDR3 protein: CASSLRTGLRGYTF. CDR3 nucleotide sequence: TGTGCCAGCAGTTTACGGACAGGGTTGCGCGGCTACACCTTC. The chain couples TRBV27 to TRBJ1-2; 8 bases match TRBD1. Germline CDR1 and CDR2: MNHEY and SMNVEV (reference sequence). This CDR3 has 14 amino acids. Trimming took 2 bases from V and 8 from J; bases not matched to a gene: 7.

This clonotype showed up many times. V usage is TRBV12-5 and J usage is TRBJ1-1, with D perhaps matching TRBD1 (5 bases). The CDR3 contains 14 residues. V lost 2 bases and J lost 4, with 11 bases in between. Germline CDR1 reads LGHNT; CDR2 reads FRNRAP. The CDR3 loop is CASGLTAGTTEAFF. CDR3 sequence (DNA): TGTGCTAGTGGTTTGACCGCAGGGACCACTGAAGCTTTCTTT.

This sequence joins TRBV5-5 and TRBJ2-5; no firm D call. This CDR3 is 13 amino acids long. Per germline, CDR1 SGHKS and CDR2 YYEKEE (reference sequence). The V end was cut by 4 bases, the J end by 1 base, with 8 bases between. CDR3 sequence reads: CASSLERQETQYF. CDR3 nucleotides: TGTGCCAGCAGCCTAGAACGCCAAGAGACCCAGTACTTC.

This chain connects TRBV7-2 to TRBJ2-3; 7 bases line up with TRBD1. The CDR3 is 14 amino acids. Unmatched junction bases numbered 5, after V lost 8 bases and J lost 0 bases. Looked up from germline, CDR1 is SGHTA and CDR2 is FQGNSA. For the CDR3, the DNA is TGTGCCAGCGTCCCCAGGGGGAGCACAGATACGCAGTATTTT. Protein sequence: CASVPRGSTDTQYF. Combining the CDR3 with reference TRBV7-2 and TRBJ2-3 gives the whole variable domain GAGVSQSPSNKVTEKGKDVELRCDPISGHTALYWYRQSLGQGLEFLIYFQGNSAPDKSGLPSDRFSAERTGGSVSTLTIQRTQQEDSAVYLCASVPRGSTDTQYFGPGTRLTVL.

The chain joins TRBV6-5 to TRBJ2-2; D is perhaps TRBD1 (6 bases). Germline CDR1 MNHEY, CDR2 SVGAGI. The CDR3 loop spans 14 amino acids. Between the trimmed V and J ends, which lost 6 bases and 4 bases, there was a span of 12 bases. The DNA of the CDR3 is TGTGCCAGCAGGCTCGGACAGTTCACCGGGGAGCTGTTTTTT. Amino acid sequence: CASRLGQFTGELFF.

Only a few counts were recorded for this clonotype. The chain is built from TRBV18 and TRBJ1-4, with TRBD1 matching over 9 bases. Per germline, CDR1 KGHSH and CDR2 LQKENI. V was clipped by 4 bases and J by 6 bases; unmatched bases: 3. CDR3 length: 14 residues. CDR3 protein: CASSQGQGHEKLFF. DNA for the CDR3: TGTGCCAGCTCACAGGGACAGGGACATGAAAAACTGTTTTTT.

This clonotype was seen more than once but under ten times. The chain recombines TRBV28 with TRBJ1-5, with D possibly matching TRBD1 (6 bases). The CDR3 is 15 amino acids. V lost 5 bases and J lost 3, with 14 bases in between. Germline lookup yields CDR1 MDHEN and CDR2 SYDVKM. This CDR3 is CASSPGGPHNQPQHF. Written as DNA, the CDR3 is TGTGCCAGCAGTCCCGGGGGGCCCCACAATCAGCCCCAGCATTTT.

The V and J genes are TRBV20-1 and TRBJ2-3, with 9 bases aligning to TRBD2. Looked up from germline, CDR1 is DFQATT and CDR2 is SNEGSKA (reference sequence). This CDR3 spans 15 amino acids. J gave up 2 bases and V 3 bases, and 6 bases lay outside the gene matches. CDR3 sequence (DNA): TGCAGTGCTAGCCTTTTAGCGGGAGTCACAGATACGCAGTATTTT. This encodes CSASLLAGVTDTQYF.

V is TRBV11-2 and J is TRBJ1-1, with D perhaps TRBD1 (6 bases). Germline V gene lookup returns CDR1 SGHAT and CDR2 FQNNGV. V lost 2 bases and J lost 5, with 18 bases in between. The CDR3 is 16 amino acids. The CDR3 is CASSLHQGRLRTEAFF. The CDR3, as DNA: TGTGCCAGCAGCTTACACCAGGGGCGGTTAAGGACTGAAGCTTTCTTT.

V gene TRBV24-1 combines with J gene TRBJ2-3; 12 bases map to TRBD1. Losses at the gene ends were 7 bases for V and 8 bases for J; bases not matched to a gene: 6. Germline assignment: CDR1 KGHDR and CDR2 SFDVKD. This CDR3 contains 14 residues. In nucleotides, the CDR3 is TGTGCCACCAGCCCGGGACAGGGGGCCGCTACGCAGTATTTT. Translation: CATSPGQGAATQYF.

This clonotype was seen more than once but under ten times. The chain employs TRBV28 and TRBJ2-1, with D perhaps TRBD2 (6 bases). Germline V CDR1 and CDR2: MDHEN, SYDVKM. The CDR3 is 16 residues long. V lost 1 base, J lost 7 bases, and 17 bases lay in between. The CDR3 coding sequence is TGTGCCAGCAGTTTATCAGAGGGACTCAAAAGGAATGAGCAGTTCTTC. It translates to CASSLSEGLKRNEQFF.

The chain couples TRBV15 to TRBJ1-4, with D unclear. The CDR3 contains 16 residues. V lost 0 bases to trimming and J lost 5 bases, with 13 bases between them. Germline V CDR1 and CDR2: LNHNV, YYDKDF (reference sequence). The CDR3 protein is CATSRDLGAVNEKLFF. CDR3 nucleotide sequence: TGTGCCACCAGCAGAGATCTGGGTGCGGTGAATGAAAAACTGTTTTTT.

This clonotype has just a few counts. V usage is TRBV7-2 and J usage is TRBJ1-4, with D possibly TRBD1 on 5 matching bases. Trimming took 2 bases from V and 7 from J, leaving 14 bases between them. Germline assignment: CDR1 SGHTA and CDR2 FQGNSA. This CDR3 has 15 amino acids. The CDR3, as DNA: TGTGCCAGCAGCTTAAGTGTTGGGGGGGGTGAAAAACTGTTTTTT. Translating it yields CASSLSVGGGEKLFF.